This TCR beta chain was identified during a study of naive and memory T cell subsets. Both TRBC1 and TRBC2 were covered by a beta constant-region primer of two equimolar oligonucleotides. Nested alpha and beta constant-region primers with the SP2 primer drove four PCR rounds on ligated cDNA. TCRdb reprocessed the UMI-ligation and nested PCR reads with MiXCR, giving one entry per CDR3 protein. Of 80,000 or so distinct CDR3 sequences detected, 9% to 9.5% appear once; the ten largest clones hold approximately 1.1%. The CDR3 is 15 amino acids. Germline V gene data show CDR1 as ENHRY and CDR2 as SYGVKD. V gave up 10 bases and J gave up 4 bases, with 21 bases separating them.

Sample: naive CD8+ T cells from blood. The rearrangement joins TRBV10-3 to TRBJ2-3; possibly TRBD1 or TRBD2 for D (5 bases each). The TCR sequence derives from a human donor in good health. CDR3 sequence reads: CATEPEGRSPDTQYF. In DNA, the CDR3 is TGTGCCACCGAACCAGAGGGGCGCTCCCCAGATACGCAGTATTTT.